The TCR beta chain described here comes from a study of shared clonotypes between healthy human individuals. In the study overall: A couple of female and three male donors aged 18 to 49 were enrolled. The plates for each donor numbered three CD4 naive, three CD4 memory, two CD8 naive and one CD8 memory. General study findings and limits: The researchers took only blood, and tissue repertoires probably look different.

Only CD45RO-negative cells positively selected for CCR7 counted as naive CD8 cells, so terminally differentiated effector memory CD45RA+ cells were excluded. To note about this clone: Its antigen is still unknown.

Germline V gene sequence: CDR1 SNHLY, CDR2 FYNNEI. The CDR3 has 15 residues. The V end was cut by 4 bases, the J end by 6 bases, with 16 bases between. The authors loaded about 200 ng DNA, roughly 27,000 T cell genomes, into sorted-subset replicate PCRs. Measured with immunoSEQ multiplex PCR; TCRdb has only the in-frame clones, and not every one. This repertoire shows around 2,100,000 clones, roughly 95% found once; its top ten account for 1% to 1.5%. The receptor comes from a man aged 18-30 years in good health. The chain has TRBV2 and TRBJ2-1, with D tentatively TRBD1 (6 bases). Sequenced sample: naive CD8+ T cells sorted from blood. The CDR3 coding sequence is TGTGCCAGCAGTGTCGCAGGGCTCAGGGGCAATGAGCAGTTCTTC. It translates to CASSVAGLRGNEQFF.